These T cell receptor beta chains were read from a single sample in a study of control samples from healthy donors and cancer patients. Clones were sequenced by immunoSEQ multiplex PCR, and TCRdb holds only the in-frame ones, with some missing. This table has roughly 120,000 clones, about 87% appearing once. What was sequenced was blood. These receptors were obtained from a middle-aged man in good health. CDR3s include the opening cysteine and the closing phenylalanine or tryptophan. The D gene is left open where the match is weak.

d_call	v_call	j_call	cdr3_aa
TRBD1	TRBV18	TRBJ1-3	CASLTGAGNTIYF
NA	TRBV7-2	TRBJ2-2	CASSPRAASNTGELFF
TRBD1	TRBV4-1	TRBJ1-6	CASSHGTVGNSPLHF
NA	TRBV19	TRBJ1-2	CASSMEGIYGYTF
NA	TRBV7-9	TRBJ1-3	CASSAIQGSSGNTIYF
NA	TRBV19	TRBJ2-1	CASSTSGLLYNEQFF
NA	TRBV27	TRBJ1-2	CASSLSHRSGGYTF
TRBD2	TRBV2	TRBJ2-3	CASSRAGVAYF
TRBD2	TRBV11-3	TRBJ2-7	CASSFPAGGSYEQYF
NA	TRBV29-1	TRBJ2-1	CSVAQGRHEQFF
TRBD1	TRBV6-2/TRBV6-3	TRBJ1-1	CASSFRGLLNTEAFF